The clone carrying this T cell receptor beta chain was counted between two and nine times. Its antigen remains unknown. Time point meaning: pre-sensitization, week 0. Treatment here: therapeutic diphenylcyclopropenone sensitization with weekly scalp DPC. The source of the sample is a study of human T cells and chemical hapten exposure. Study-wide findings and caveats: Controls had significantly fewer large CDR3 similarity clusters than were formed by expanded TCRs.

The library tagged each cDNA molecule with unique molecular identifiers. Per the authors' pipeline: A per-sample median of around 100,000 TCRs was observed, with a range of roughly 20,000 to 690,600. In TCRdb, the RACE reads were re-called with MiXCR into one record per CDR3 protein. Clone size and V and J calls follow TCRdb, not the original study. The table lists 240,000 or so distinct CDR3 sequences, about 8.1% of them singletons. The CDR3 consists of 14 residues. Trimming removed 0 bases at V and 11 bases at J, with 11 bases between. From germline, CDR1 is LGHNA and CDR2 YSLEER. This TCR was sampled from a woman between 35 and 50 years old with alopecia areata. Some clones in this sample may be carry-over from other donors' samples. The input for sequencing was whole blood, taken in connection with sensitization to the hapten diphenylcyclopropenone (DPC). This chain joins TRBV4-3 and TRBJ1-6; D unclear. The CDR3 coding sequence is TGCGCCAGCAGCCAAGATACTCAGCTGCCACCCCTCCACTTT. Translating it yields CASSQDTQLPPLHF.